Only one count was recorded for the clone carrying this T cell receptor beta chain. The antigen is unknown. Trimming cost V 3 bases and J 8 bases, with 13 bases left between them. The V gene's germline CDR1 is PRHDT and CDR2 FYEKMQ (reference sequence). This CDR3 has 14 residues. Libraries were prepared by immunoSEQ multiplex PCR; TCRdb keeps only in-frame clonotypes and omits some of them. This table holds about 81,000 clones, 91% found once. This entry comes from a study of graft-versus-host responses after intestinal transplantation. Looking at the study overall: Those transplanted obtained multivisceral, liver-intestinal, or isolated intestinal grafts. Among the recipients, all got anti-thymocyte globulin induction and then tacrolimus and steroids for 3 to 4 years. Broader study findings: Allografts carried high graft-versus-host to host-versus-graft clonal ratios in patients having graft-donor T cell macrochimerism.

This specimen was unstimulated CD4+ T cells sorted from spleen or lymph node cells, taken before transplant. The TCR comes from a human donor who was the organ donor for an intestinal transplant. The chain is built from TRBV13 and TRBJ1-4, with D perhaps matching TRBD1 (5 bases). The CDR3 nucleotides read TGTGCCAGCAGCTTCCGGGGGAACGCCGAAAAACTGTTTTTT. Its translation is CASSFRGNAEKLFF.